This T cell receptor beta chain derives from a study of blood T cell repertoires in COVID-19. About the research overall: Acute and convalescent COVID-19 specimens originated in the United States, Italy and Spain. PBMCs, B-cell-depleted T cells, or T cells provided the cDNA or gDNA that made up the material.

In the authors' methods: By means of reference gene primer amplification, nucleated cell counts were estimated. Measured with immunoSEQ multiplex PCR; TCRdb has only the in-frame clones, and not every one. The V and J calls and the clone size are those of that table, but D and trimming were determined from the DNA. Here the sample spans hundreds of thousands of clones, roughly 90% being singletons. Seattle-derived patients entered the study during active infection and were followed longitudinally. The V end was cut by 4 bases, the J end by 5 bases, with 23 bases between. This CDR3 has 17 residues. Germline CDR1 ENHRY, CDR2 SYGVKD. This clone was observed a single time.

The gene calls are TRBV10-3 and TRBJ1-1; D gene uncertain. This receptor was taken from a woman in her 70s with COVID-19, enrolled during active disease. Sample: peripheral blood. The CDR3 region has the DNA TGTGCCATCAGTGGGACCGGAGGGCGGATTGGAGTGACTGAAGCTTTCTTT. Its translation: CAISGTGGRIGVTEAFF.